This is a list of T cell receptor beta chains from one sample in a study of blood T cell repertoires in COVID-19. Clones were sequenced by immunoSEQ multiplex PCR, and TCRdb holds only the in-frame ones, with some missing. The data contain approximately 260,000 clones, about 80% of them singletons. The specimen sequenced was PBMCs or T cells enriched from blood (not recorded which). These receptors were collected from a man aged 50 or older who had recovered from COVID-19. Both conserved end residues are part of each CDR3. The D gene is left open where the match is weak. Clone size appears in some rows only: once, few, many, or a class for an expanded clone.

D: TRBD1
size: NA
J: TRBJ2-7
V: TRBV28
CDR3: CASSPMGQVKASYEQYF
DNA: TGTGCCAGCAGCCCCATGGGACAGGTAAAAGCCTCCTACGAGCAGTACTTC

D: NA
size: NA
J: TRBJ1-2
V: TRBV3-1/TRBV3-2
CDR3: CASRSGLGYTF
DNA: TGTGCCAGCAGGTCTGGGCTTGGGTACACCTTC

D: NA
size: NA
J: TRBJ2-4
V: TRBV2
CDR3: CASSRGETKNIQYF
DNA: TGTGCCAGCAGTCGCGGGGAAACTAAAAACATTCAGTACTTC

D: NA
size: NA
J: TRBJ2-7
V: TRBV7-8
CDR3: CASSLALAGEQYF
DNA: TGTGCCAGCAGCTTGGCGTTGGCGGGGGAGCAGTACTTC

D: TRBD2
size: NA
J: TRBJ2-1
V: TRBV6-2/TRBV6-3
CDR3: CASSSGLAGGWEQFF
DNA: TGTGCCAGCAGCTCGGGACTAGCGGGAGGGTGGGAGCAGTTCTTC

D: TRBD1
size: NA
J: TRBJ1-2
V: TRBV28
CDR3: CASSSLSKGAGGYTF
DNA: TGTGCCAGCAGTTCCCTATCCAAGGGGGCTGGTGGCTACACCTTC

D: NA
size: NA
J: TRBJ2-7
V: TRBV11-2
CDR3: CASSSQTRAYEQYF
DNA: TGTGCCAGCAGCTCTCAAACCAGGGCCTACGAGCAGTACTTC

D: NA
size: NA
J: TRBJ1-3
V: TRBV7-2
CDR3: CASSSLMMDRRNTIYF
DNA: TGTGCCAGCAGCTCCCTAATGATGGACAGACGAAACACCATATATTTT

D: TRBD1
size: NA
J: TRBJ2-1
V: TRBV7-3
CDR3: CASSLGTGGDEQFF
DNA: TGTGCCAGCAGCTTAGGGACAGGGGGAGATGAGCAGTTCTTC

D: NA
size: NA
J: TRBJ1-6
V: TRBV10-1
CDR3: CASSDHGRSPLHF
DNA: TGCGCCAGCAGCGATCACGGTCGATCACCCCTCCACTTT

D: TRBD1
size: NA
J: TRBJ1-2
V: TRBV3-1/TRBV3-2
CDR3: CASSQVGQGSSILYTF
DNA: TGTGCCAGCAGCCAAGTCGGACAGGGGAGCTCGATCTTATACACCTTC

D: NA
size: NA
J: TRBJ1-2
V: TRBV6-2/TRBV6-3
CDR3: CASSRSRGYTF
DNA: TGTGCCAGCAGTCGGTCCCGGGGCTACACCTTC

D: NA
size: NA
J: TRBJ1-2
V: TRBV11-3
CDR3: CASSSGQTPYGYTF
DNA: TGTGCCAGCAGCTCCGGACAGACTCCTTATGGCTACACCTTC

D: NA
size: NA
J: TRBJ1-3
V: TRBV19
CDR3: CASKPAGLGNTIYF
DNA: TGTGCCAGTAAACCGGCGGGGCTCGGAAACACCATATATTTT

D: NA
size: NA
J: TRBJ2-3
V: TRBV30
CDR3: CAWSGGSTDTQYF
DNA: TGTGCCTGGAGTGGCGGTAGCACAGATACGCAGTATTTT

D: TRBD1
size: NA
J: TRBJ2-5
V: TRBV28
CDR3: CASSLGQGAREETQYF
DNA: TGTGCCAGCAGCCTAGGGCAGGGGGCGAGAGAAGAGACCCAGTACTTC

D: TRBD2
size: NA
J: TRBJ2-5
V: TRBV7-6
CDR3: CASSSGAGGPETQYF
DNA: TGTGCCAGCAGCTCCGGAGCGGGAGGGCCGGAGACCCAGTACTTC

D: TRBD1
size: NA
J: TRBJ1-1
V: TRBV18
CDR3: CASSTRTGEAFF
DNA: TGTGCCAGCTCGACGAGGACAGGGGAAGCTTTCTTT

D: TRBD2
size: NA
J: TRBJ2-7
V: TRBV3-1/TRBV3-2
CDR3: CASSQEYGRVRKWEQYF
DNA: TGTGCCAGCAGCCAAGAGTACGGGAGGGTCCGGAAGTGGGAGCAGTACTTC

D: TRBD1
size: NA
J: TRBJ2-3
V: TRBV15
CDR3: CATSRDRGNTDTQYF
DNA: TGTGCCACCAGCAGGGACAGGGGTAACACAGATACGCAGTATTTT

D: TRBD1
size: few
J: TRBJ2-7
V: TRBV2
CDR3: CASDQGAGNEQYF
DNA: TGTGCCAGCGATCAGGGGGCAGGGAACGAGCAGTACTTC

D: TRBD1
size: NA
J: TRBJ1-2
V: TRBV6-5
CDR3: CASGRMGQGTF
DNA: TGTGCCAGCGGACGGATGGGACAGGGAACCTTC

D: NA
size: NA
J: TRBJ1-2
V: TRBV7-2
CDR3: CASTLGGLPYGYTF
DNA: TGTGCCAGCACCCTGGGCGGGCTTCCCTATGGCTACACCTTC

D: TRBD1
size: NA
J: TRBJ2-3
V: TRBV6-5
CDR3: CASSYRGLTDTQYF
DNA: TGTGCCAGCAGCTACAGGGGGTTAACAGATACGCAGTATTTT

D: TRBD1
size: NA
J: TRBJ1-2
V: TRBV5-1
CDR3: CASSRDRNNYGYTF
DNA: TGCGCCAGCAGCAGGGACAGAAATAACTATGGCTACACCTTC

D: NA
size: once
J: TRBJ1-4
V: TRBV11-3
CDR3: CASSLPSNGANEKLFF
DNA: TGTGCCAGCAGCTTACCCTCAAACGGGGCTAATGAAAAACTGTTTTTT

D: NA
size: NA
J: TRBJ1-5
V: TRBV19
CDR3: CASSMRYGANDLSSNQPQHF
DNA: TGTGCCAGTAGTATGAGGTACGGAGCCAACGACCTTAGTAGCAATCAGCCCCAGCATTTT

D: NA
size: NA
J: TRBJ1-1
V: TRBV6-1
CDR3: CASSEYSAGAEAFF
DNA: TGTGCCAGCAGTGAATACTCGGCAGGGGCTGAAGCTTTCTTT

D: NA
size: NA
J: TRBJ1-2
V: TRBV6-5
CDR3: CASENQATGDYGYTF
DNA: TGTGCCAGCGAGAATCAGGCAACCGGGGACTATGGCTACACCTTC

D: TRBD2
size: once
J: TRBJ2-3
V: TRBV30
CDR3: CAWSNWGGNTQYF
DNA: TGTGCCTGGAGCAACTGGGGAGGGAATACGCAGTATTTT

D: TRBD2
size: NA
J: TRBJ2-2
V: TRBV7-8
CDR3: CASSHTGLAGVLYTGELFF
DNA: TGTGCCAGCAGCCATACGGGGCTAGCGGGAGTACTGTACACCGGGGAGCTGTTTTTT

D: NA
size: NA
J: TRBJ2-4
V: TRBV19
CDR3: CASSIDLVVAAAKNIQYF
DNA: TGTGCCAGTAGTATAGATCTAGTGGTGGCCGCGGCCAAAAACATTCAGTACTTC

D: NA
size: NA
J: TRBJ2-7
V: TRBV27
CDR3: CASTPRYREIPYEQYF
DNA: TGTGCCAGCACCCCACGATACCGGGAGATTCCCTACGAGCAGTACTTC

D: NA
size: NA
J: TRBJ1-3
V: TRBV18
CDR3: CASSPGTSGNTIYF
DNA: TGTGCCAGCTCACCCGGGACTTCTGGAAACACCATATATTTT

D: TRBD1
size: NA
J: TRBJ2-1
V: TRBV10-3
CDR3: CAITPRTGTGSYNEQFF
DNA: TGTGCCATCACCCCTCGGACCGGGACAGGGAGTTACAATGAGCAGTTCTTC

D: TRBD1
size: NA
J: TRBJ2-5
V: TRBV7-9
CDR3: CASSGSGWDRQETQYF
DNA: TGTGCCAGCAGCGGGTCTGGTTGGGACAGACAAGAGACCCAGTACTTC

D: TRBD1
size: NA
J: TRBJ1-4
V: TRBV27
CDR3: CASPDRNNEKLFF
DNA: TGTGCCAGCCCGGACAGGAACAATGAAAAACTGTTTTTT

D: TRBD2
size: NA
J: TRBJ2-7
V: TRBV29-1
CDR3: CSVAGLGSYEQYF
DNA: TGCAGCGTGGCGGGACTAGGATCCTACGAGCAGTACTTC

D: TRBD2
size: NA
J: TRBJ2-5
V: TRBV3-1/TRBV3-2
CDR3: CASSQGLLAGIQETQYF
DNA: TGTGCCAGCAGCCAGGGATTGCTAGCGGGGATCCAAGAGACCCAGTACTTC

D: TRBD2
size: NA
J: TRBJ2-3
V: TRBV9
CDR3: CASSVSGGPWTDTQYF
DNA: TGTGCCAGCAGCGTTAGCGGGGGTCCCTGGACAGATACGCAGTATTTT

D: NA
size: NA
J: TRBJ1-5
V: TRBV19
CDR3: CASSIDRGEQPQHF
DNA: TGTGCCAGTAGTATAGATCGGGGGGAACAGCCCCAGCATTTT

D: NA
size: few
J: TRBJ2-7
V: TRBV7-9
CDR3: CASSSAWEDSYEQYF
DNA: TGTGCCAGCAGCAGCGCGTGGGAGGACTCCTACGAGCAGTACTTC

D: TRBD1
size: NA
J: TRBJ2-3
V: TRBV11-3
CDR3: CASSPYRGLNTDTQYF
DNA: TGTGCCAGCAGCCCATACAGGGGGCTAAACACAGATACGCAGTATTTT

D: TRBD2
size: once
J: TRBJ2-4
V: TRBV4-1
CDR3: CASSQAGGMVAKNIQYF
DNA: TGCGCCAGCAGCCAAGCCGGGGGGATGGTGGCCAAAAACATTCAGTACTTC

D: TRBD1
size: NA
J: TRBJ1-5
V: TRBV19
CDR3: CASSAGQGVRQPQHF
DNA: TGTGCCAGTAGTGCCGGACAGGGGGTAAGGCAGCCCCAGCATTTT

D: NA
size: NA
J: TRBJ1-4
V: TRBV27
CDR3: CASSSGVRGEKLFF
DNA: TGTGCCAGCAGTTCAGGGGTAAGGGGTGAAAAACTGTTTTTT

D: NA
size: NA
J: TRBJ1-2
V: TRBV12-3/TRBV12-4
CDR3: CASSSQGTPYTF
DNA: TGTGCCAGCAGCTCCCAGGGCACGCCGTACACCTTC

D: TRBD1
size: NA
J: TRBJ2-7
V: TRBV19
CDR3: CASTTTGAGEQYF
DNA: TGTGCCAGTACCACGACAGGGGCGGGCGAGCAGTACTTC

D: NA
size: NA
J: TRBJ2-7
V: TRBV27
CDR3: CASNLSGSGRYEQYF
DNA: TGTGCCAGCAATTTATCTGGCAGCGGACGCTACGAGCAGTACTTC

D: TRBD1
size: NA
J: TRBJ1-2
V: TRBV5-1
CDR3: CASTRDRANYGYTF
DNA: TGCGCCAGCACCAGGGACAGAGCTAACTATGGCTACACCTTC

D: NA
size: NA
J: TRBJ1-5
V: TRBV5-1
CDR3: CASSLEADQPQHF
DNA: TGCGCCAGCAGTCTGGAGGCCGACCAGCCCCAGCATTTT